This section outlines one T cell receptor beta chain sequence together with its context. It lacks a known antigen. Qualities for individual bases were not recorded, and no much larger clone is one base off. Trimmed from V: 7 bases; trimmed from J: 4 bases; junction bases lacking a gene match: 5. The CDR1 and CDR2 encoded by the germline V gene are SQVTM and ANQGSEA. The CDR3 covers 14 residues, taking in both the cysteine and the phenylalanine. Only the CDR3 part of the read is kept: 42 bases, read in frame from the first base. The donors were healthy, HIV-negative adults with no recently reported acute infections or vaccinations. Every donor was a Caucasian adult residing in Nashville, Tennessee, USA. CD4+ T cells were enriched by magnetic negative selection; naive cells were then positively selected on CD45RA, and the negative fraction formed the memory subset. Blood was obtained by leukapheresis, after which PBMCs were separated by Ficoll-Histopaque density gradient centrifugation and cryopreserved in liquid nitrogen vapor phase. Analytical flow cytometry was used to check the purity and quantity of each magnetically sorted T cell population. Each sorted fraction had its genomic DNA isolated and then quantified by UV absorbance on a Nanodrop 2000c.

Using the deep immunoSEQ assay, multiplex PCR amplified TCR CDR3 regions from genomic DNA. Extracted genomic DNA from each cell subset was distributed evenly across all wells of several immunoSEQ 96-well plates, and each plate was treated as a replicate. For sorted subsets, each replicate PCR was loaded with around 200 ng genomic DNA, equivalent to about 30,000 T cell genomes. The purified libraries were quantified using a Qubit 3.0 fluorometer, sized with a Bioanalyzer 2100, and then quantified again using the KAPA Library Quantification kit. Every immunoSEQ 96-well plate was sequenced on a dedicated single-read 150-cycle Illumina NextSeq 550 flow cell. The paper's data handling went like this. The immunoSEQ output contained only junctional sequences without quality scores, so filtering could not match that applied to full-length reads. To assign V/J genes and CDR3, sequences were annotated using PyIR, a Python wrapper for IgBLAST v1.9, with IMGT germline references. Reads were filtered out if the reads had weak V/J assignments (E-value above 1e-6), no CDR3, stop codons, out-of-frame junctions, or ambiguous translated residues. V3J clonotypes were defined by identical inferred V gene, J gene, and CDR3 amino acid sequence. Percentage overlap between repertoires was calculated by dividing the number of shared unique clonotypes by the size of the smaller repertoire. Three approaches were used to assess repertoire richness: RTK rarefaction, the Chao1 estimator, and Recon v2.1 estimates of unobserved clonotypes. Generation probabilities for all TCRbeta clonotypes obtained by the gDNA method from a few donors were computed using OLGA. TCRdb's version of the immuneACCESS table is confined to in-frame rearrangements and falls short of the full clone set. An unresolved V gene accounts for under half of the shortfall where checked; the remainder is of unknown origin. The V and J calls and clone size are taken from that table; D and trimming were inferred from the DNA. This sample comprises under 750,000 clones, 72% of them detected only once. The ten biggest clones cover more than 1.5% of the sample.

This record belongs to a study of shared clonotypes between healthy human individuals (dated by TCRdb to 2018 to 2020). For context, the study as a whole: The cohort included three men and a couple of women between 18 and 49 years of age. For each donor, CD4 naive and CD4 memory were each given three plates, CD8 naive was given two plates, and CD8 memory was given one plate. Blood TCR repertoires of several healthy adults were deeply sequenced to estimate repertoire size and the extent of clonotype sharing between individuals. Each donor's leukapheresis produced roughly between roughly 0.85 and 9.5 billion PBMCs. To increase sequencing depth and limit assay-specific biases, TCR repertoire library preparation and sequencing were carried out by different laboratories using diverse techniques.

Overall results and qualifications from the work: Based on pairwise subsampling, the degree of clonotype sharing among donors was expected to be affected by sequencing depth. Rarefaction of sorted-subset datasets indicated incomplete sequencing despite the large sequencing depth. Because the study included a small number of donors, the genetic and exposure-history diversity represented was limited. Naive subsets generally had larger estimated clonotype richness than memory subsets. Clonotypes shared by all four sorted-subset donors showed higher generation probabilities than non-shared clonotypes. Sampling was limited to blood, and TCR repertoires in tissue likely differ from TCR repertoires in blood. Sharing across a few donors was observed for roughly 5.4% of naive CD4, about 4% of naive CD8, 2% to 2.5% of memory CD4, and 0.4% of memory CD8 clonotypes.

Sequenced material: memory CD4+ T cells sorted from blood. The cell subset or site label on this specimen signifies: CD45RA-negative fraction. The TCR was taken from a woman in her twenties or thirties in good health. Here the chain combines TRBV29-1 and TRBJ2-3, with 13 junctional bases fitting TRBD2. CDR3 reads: CSGRTSGGSDTQYF. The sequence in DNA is TGCAGCGGCCGGACTAGCGGGGGCTCAGATACGCAGTATTTT.